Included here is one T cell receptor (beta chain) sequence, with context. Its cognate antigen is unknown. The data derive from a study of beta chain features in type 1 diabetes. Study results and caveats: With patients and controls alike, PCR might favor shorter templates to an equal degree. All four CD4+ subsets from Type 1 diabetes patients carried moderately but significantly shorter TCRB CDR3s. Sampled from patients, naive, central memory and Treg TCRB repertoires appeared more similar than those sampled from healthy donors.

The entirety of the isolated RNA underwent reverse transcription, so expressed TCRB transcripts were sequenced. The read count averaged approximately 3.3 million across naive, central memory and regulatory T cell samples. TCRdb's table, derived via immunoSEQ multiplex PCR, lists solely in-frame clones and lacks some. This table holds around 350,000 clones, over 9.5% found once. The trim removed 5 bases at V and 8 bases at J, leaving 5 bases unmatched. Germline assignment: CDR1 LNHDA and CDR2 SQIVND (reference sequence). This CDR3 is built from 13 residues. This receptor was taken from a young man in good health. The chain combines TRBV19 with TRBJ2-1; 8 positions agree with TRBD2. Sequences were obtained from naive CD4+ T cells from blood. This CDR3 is CASSPGGVHEQFF. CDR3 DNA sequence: TGTGCCAGTAGTCCGGGGGGGGTGCATGAGCAGTTCTTC.